This TCR beta chain was observed in a study of blood T cells in healthy people across ages. It was with a sample-barcoded 5' primer and a J-beta primer mix that a second PCR of roughly 7 to 12 cycles was run. Each cDNA molecule carried a tag from a template-switch adaptor that contained 12 random nucleotides. A single record per CDR3 protein comes from TCRdb applying MiXCR to the 5' RACE reads. There are 2 million or so distinct CDR3 sequences in the sample; around 50% occur only once, and over 2% lies in the top ten. No fewer than 5.5 micrograms of total RNA were isolated from every sample. Trimming removed 7 bases from V and 9 bases from J, with 16 bases in between. The CDR3 is 13 residues long. From germline, CDR1 is MNHNY and CDR2 SVGAGI (reference sequence). The study's findings and limits: Comparison with aged donors showed that long-lived donors had more naive CD4+ cells and higher diversity. Any conclusive comparison of naive versus antigen-experienced cells was prevented by using unsorted PBMCs.

This clonotype came up a few times. The antigen remains undetermined. The sequence was collected from a woman in her forties in good health. Sequencing was carried out using blood. The J gene is TRBJ2-1, the V gene TRBV6-6, with D perhaps given as TRBD1 or TRBD2 (6 bases each). In DNA, the CDR3 is TGTGCCAGCACCCCACAGGGAGCGGGTGAGCAGTTCTTC. This gives the protein CASTPQGAGEQFF.